The 15 T cell receptor beta chains presented below share a single source sample, sequenced in a study of T-cell memory formation after mild COVID-19. TCRdb recomputed calls from the 5' RACE reads with MiXCR, one row per CDR3 protein. This table has hundreds of thousands of distinct CDR3 sequences, roughly 18% appearing once. The specimen sequenced was PBMCs or a T cell subset sorted from them (not recorded which). These receptors were taken from an adult woman who had mild COVID-19 (a few samples of this study predate the infection). Cell type and time point are not known.

This clonotype was observed at least ten times. The rearrangement links TRBV7-9 to TRBJ2-7, with TRBD1 matching 12 bases. This CDR3 is built from 16 residues. J was trimmed by 4 bases and V by 5 bases; bases with no gene match: 9. Germline values: CDR1 SEHNR, CDR2 FQNEAQ (reference sequence). The CDR3, as DNA: TGTGCCAGCAGCCCAGGGGGGACAGGGGGCGGTTACGAGCAGTACTTC. This encodes CASSPGGTGGGYEQYF.

The chain uses TRBV5-4 and TRBJ2-6, with 8 bases that match TRBD2. The CDR3 has 17 residues. From germline, CDR1 is SGHNT and CDR2 YYREEE (reference sequence). The V gene end was trimmed by 4 bases and the J gene end by 0 bases; junction bases not matched to a gene: 6. CDR3 nucleotide sequence: TGTGCCAGCAGCCCTGCCCGGGGGGGCTCTGGGGCCAACGTCCTGACTTTC. As protein: CASSPARGGSGANVLTF.

This clonotype was seen a few times. CDR3: CASSAGRDNTEAFF. CDR3 nucleotides: TGTGCCAGCAGCGCTGGAAGGGACAACACTGAAGCTTTCTTT. This sequence joins TRBV2 and TRBJ1-1, with D possibly TRBD1 on 5 matching bases. V shed 6 bases and J shed 2 bases, with 13 bases lying between them. Germline CDR1 reads SNHLY; CDR2 reads FYNNEI. The CDR3 runs 14 residues. The full variable domain, rest sourced from reference TRBV2 and TRBJ1-1, is EPEVTQTPSHQVTQMGQEVILRCVPISNHLYFYWYRQILGQKVEFLVSFYNNEISEKSEIFDDQFSVERPDGSNFTLKIRSTKLEDSAMYFCASSAGRDNTEAFFGQGTRLTVV.

This clonotype was counted between two and nine times. J is TRBJ1-3 and V is TRBV7-8, with a possible D match to TRBD1 (5 bases). Trimming took off 7 bases at V and 0 bases at J, with 16 bases between the two ends. This CDR3 is 16 amino acids long. Germline values: CDR1 SGHVS, CDR2 FQNEAQ. CDR3 bases: TGTGCCAGCACCGGAGCGGGGGTCCCCTCTGGAAACACCATATATTTT. Amino acid sequence: CASTGAGVPSGNTIYF.

In its sample, this clonotype was seen a few times. The CDR3, as DNA: TGTGCCAGCAGCGGGACAGGGGAAGCTTTCTTT. Its translation is CASSGTGEAFF. This chain uses TRBV7-8 with TRBJ1-1; 9 bases align to TRBD1. The J segment lost 8 bases and the V segment lost 5 bases, leaving 0 bases of the junction unmatched. Germline CDR1 and CDR2: SGHVS and FQNEAQ. The CDR3 has 11 amino acids.

J is TRBJ2-2 and V is TRBV5-1; possible D gene TRBD1, 6 bases. Germline V gene data show CDR1 as SGHRS and CDR2 as YFSETQ. V dropped 2 bases and J dropped 3 bases, with 8 bases sitting between them. This CDR3 comprises 14 residues. The CDR3 spells CASSFRGYTGELFF. In DNA, the CDR3 is TGCGCCAGCAGCTTCAGGGGATACACCGGGGAGCTGTTTTTT.

This clonotype has only a few counts. V is TRBV4-1 and J is TRBJ1-5; D is unclear. Germline V gene lookup returns CDR1 MGHRA and CDR2 YSYEKL. Trimming left V 1 base short and J 1 base short, with 8 bases between. The length of the CDR3 is 15 residues. Written as DNA, the CDR3 is TGCGCCAGCAGCCAAGGAGGAACCAGCAATCAGCCCCAGCATTTT. Its translation is CASSQGGTSNQPQHF.

This clonotype appeared a few times. The genes are TRBV5-1 and TRBJ2-1; 12 bases agree with TRBD2. CDR1 and CDR2 (germline): SGHRS, YFSETQ. The CDR3 length is 14 residues. V shed 5 bases, J shed 6 bases, and the junction held 3 bases outside the gene matches. In DNA, the CDR3 is TGCGCCAGCAGGACTAGCGGGGGCTTCAATGAGCAGTTCTTC. Translating gives CASRTSGGFNEQFF.

The V and J genes are TRBV7-9 and TRBJ2-1, with 13 bases matching TRBD2. Germline-derived CDR1 and CDR2 are SEHNR and FQNEAQ (reference sequence). The CDR3 is 17 residues long. V shed 5 bases, J shed 7 bases, and the junction held 11 bases outside the gene matches. Here the CDR3 reads CASSPGLAGLIRNEQFF. CDR3 DNA sequence: TGTGCCAGCAGCCCGGGACTAGCGGGATTAATCCGGAATGAGCAGTTCTTC.

For the CDR3, the DNA is TGTGCCAGCAGTTACTCGATTGGCTACGAGCAGTACTTC. It codes for CASSYSIGYEQYF. The chain employs TRBV6-5 and TRBJ2-7; D uncertain. Trimming took off 0 bases at V and 3 bases at J, with 6 bases between the two ends. Germline lookup yields CDR1 MNHEY and CDR2 SVGAGI. The CDR3 length is 13 residues.

This chain uses TRBV5-1 with TRBJ2-2; 8 bases map to TRBD1. CDR1 is SGHRS, CDR2 YFSETQ, per germline. After removal of 3 bases from V and 4 bases from J, the junction contained 5 bases not matched to a gene. The CDR3 spans 15 residues. CDR3 sequence: CASSSGQASTGELFF. CDR3 in DNA: TGCGCCAGCAGCTCGGGACAGGCTAGCACCGGGGAGCTGTTTTTT. Full variable domain (rest looked up from reference TRBV5-1 and TRBJ2-2): KAGVTQTPRYLIKTRGQQVTLSCSPISGHRSVSWYQQTPGQGLQFLFEYFSETQRNKGNFPGRFSGRQFSNSRSEMNVSTLELGDSALYLCASSSGQASTGELFFGEGSRLTVL.

The chain combines TRBV5-6 with TRBJ1-4; D might be TRBD1 (5 bases). This CDR3 contains 19 residues. V was pared by 1 base and J by 0 bases, with 19 bases between. From germline, CDR1 is SGHDT and CDR2 YYEEEE. CDR3 sequence: CASSLFLQGMAPTNEKLFF. Here the CDR3 DNA reads TGTGCCAGCAGCTTGTTCCTGCAGGGTATGGCCCCAACTAATGAAAAACTGTTTTTT.

This clonotype has just a few counts. The V and J genes are TRBV15 and TRBJ1-2; D call uncertain. The V gene's germline CDR1 is LNHNV and CDR2 YYDKDF (reference sequence). The CDR3 contains 13 residues. V dropped 0 bases and J dropped 5 bases, with 7 bases sitting between them. The DNA for the CDR3 is TGTGCCACCAGCAGAGACAGCGTATATGGCTACACCTTC. It yields the protein CATSRDSVYGYTF.

The chain is built from TRBV27 and TRBJ1-1; no firm D call. The germline CDR1 and CDR2 sequences are MNHEY and SMNVEV (reference sequence). Trimming removed 3 bases from V and 1 base from J, with 6 bases in between. This CDR3 spans 13 amino acids. The CDR3 coding sequence is TGTGCCAGCAGTTTTTACAGGAACACTGAAGCTTTCTTT. The encoded protein is CASSFYRNTEAFF.

The chain is built from TRBV20-1 and TRBJ1-2; D unresolved. CDR1 and CDR2 from the germline V gene are DFQATT and SNEGSKA (reference sequence). The ends were cut back, 2 bases at V and 2 bases at J, with 6 bases in the middle. This CDR3 spans 12 amino acids. The CDR3 is CSARRENYGYTF. DNA for the CDR3: TGCAGTGCTAGACGGGAAAACTATGGCTACACCTTC.